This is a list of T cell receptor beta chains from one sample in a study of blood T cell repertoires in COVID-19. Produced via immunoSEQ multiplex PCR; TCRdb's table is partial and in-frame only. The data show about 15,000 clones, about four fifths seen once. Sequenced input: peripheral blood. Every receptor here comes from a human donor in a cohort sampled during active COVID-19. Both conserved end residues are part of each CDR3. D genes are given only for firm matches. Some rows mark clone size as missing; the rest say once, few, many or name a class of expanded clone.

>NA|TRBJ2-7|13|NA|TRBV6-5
CASSPTLSYEQYF
TGTGCCAGCAGCCCGACACTTTCCTACGAGCAGTACTTC
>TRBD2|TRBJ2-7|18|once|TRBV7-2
CASSLVGATSGYPGEQYF
TGTGCCAGCAGCTTAGTGGGGGCCACTAGCGGATATCCGGGCGAGCAGTACTTC
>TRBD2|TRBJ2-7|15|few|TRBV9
CASSVGSGGSYEQYF
TGTGCCAGCAGCGTAGGGTCGGGAGGGAGCTACGAGCAGTACTTC
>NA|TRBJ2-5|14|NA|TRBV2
CASSSQGVAETQYF
TGTGCCAGCAGTTCACAGGGTGTAGCCGAGACCCAGTACTTC
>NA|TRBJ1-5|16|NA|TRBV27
CASSLGGATRNQPQHF
TGTGCCAGCAGTTTAGGGGGGGCTACACGCAATCAGCCCCAGCATTTT
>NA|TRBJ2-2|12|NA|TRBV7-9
CASSYAGGELFF
TGTGCCAGCAGCTACGCGGGAGGGGAGCTGTTTTTT
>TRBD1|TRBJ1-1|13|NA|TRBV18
CASSPGQVVEAFF
TGTGCCAGCTCTCCCGGACAGGTTGTTGAAGCTTTCTTT
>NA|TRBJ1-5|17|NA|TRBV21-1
CASSKGLSVYSNQPQHF
TGTGCCAGCAGCAAGGGGCTGTCGGTATATAGCAATCAGCCCCAGCATTTT
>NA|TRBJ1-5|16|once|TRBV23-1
CASSQSQATSNQPQHF
TGCGCCAGCAGTCAATCTCAGGCCACCTCCAATCAGCCCCAGCATTTT
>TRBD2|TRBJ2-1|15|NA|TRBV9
CASSIGTSGSTEQFF
TGTGCCAGCAGCATCGGGACTAGCGGAAGTACTGAGCAGTTCTTC
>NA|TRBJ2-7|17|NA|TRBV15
CATSRRTPSETPYEQYF
TGTGCCACCAGCAGACGGACACCTTCAGAGACACCCTACGAGCAGTACTTC
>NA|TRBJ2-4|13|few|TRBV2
CASGGASKNIQYF
TGTGCCAGTGGGGGGGCATCCAAAAACATTCAGTACTTC
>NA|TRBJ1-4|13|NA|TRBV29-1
CSVVNPVHEKLFF
TGCAGCGTTGTAAACCCGGTACATGAAAAACTGTTTTTT
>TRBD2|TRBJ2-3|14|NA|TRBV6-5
CASSRFLAADTQYF
TGTGCCAGCAGTCGTTTCCTAGCGGCAGATACGCAGTATTTT
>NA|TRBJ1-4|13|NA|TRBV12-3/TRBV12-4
CASSFQRNGKLFF
TGTGCCAGCAGTTTCCAGAGGAATGGGAAACTGTTTTTT
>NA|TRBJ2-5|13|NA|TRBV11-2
CASSSGQKETQYF
TGTGCCAGCAGCTCCGGACAGAAAGAGACCCAGTACTTC
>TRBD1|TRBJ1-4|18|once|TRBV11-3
CASSLDGTGTGRNEKLFF
TGTGCCAGCAGCTTAGACGGGACAGGGACGGGGCGGAATGAAAAACTGTTTTTT
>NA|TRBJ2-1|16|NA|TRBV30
CAWSGRPSSSYNEQFF
TGTGCCTGGAGTGGGAGGCCTTCTAGCTCCTACAATGAGCAGTTCTTC
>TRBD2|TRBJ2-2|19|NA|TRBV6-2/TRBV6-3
CASSYPGTSGGAGTGELFF
TGTGCCAGCAGTTACCCCGGGACTAGCGGGGGGGCTGGCACCGGGGAGCTGTTTTTT
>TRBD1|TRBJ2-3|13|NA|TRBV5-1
CASSGQGTDTQYF
TGCGCCAGCAGCGGACAGGGTACAGATACGCAGTATTTT
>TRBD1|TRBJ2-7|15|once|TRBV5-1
CASSTGGQGSYEQYF
TGCGCCAGCAGCACCGGTGGACAGGGATCCTACGAGCAGTACTTC
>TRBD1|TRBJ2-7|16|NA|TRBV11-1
CASSSTDRGPLNEQYF
TGTGCCAGCAGCAGCACCGACAGGGGCCCTCTGAACGAGCAGTACTTC
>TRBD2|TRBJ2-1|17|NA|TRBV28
CASTGSSGRAVYNEQFF
TGTGCCAGCACCGGGTCCAGCGGGAGGGCTGTCTACAATGAGCAGTTCTTC
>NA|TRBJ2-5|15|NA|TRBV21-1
CASIHTGQGRETQYF
TGTGCCAGCATCCATACTGGACAGGGGCGAGAGACCCAGTACTTC
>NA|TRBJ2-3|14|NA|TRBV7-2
CASSFARSTDTQYF
TGTGCCAGCAGCTTTGCGCGGAGCACAGATACGCAGTATTTT
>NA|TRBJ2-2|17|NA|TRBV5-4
CASSSLPTGMDTGELFF
TGTGCCAGCAGCTCCCTCCCTACAGGGATGGACACCGGGGAGCTGTTTTTT
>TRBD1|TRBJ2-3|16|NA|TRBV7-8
CASSLVTGFGTDTQYF
TGTGCCAGCAGCTTAGTGACAGGGTTTGGGACAGATACGCAGTATTTT
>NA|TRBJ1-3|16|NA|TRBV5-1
CASSLDSGSSGNTIYF
TGCGCCAGCAGCTTGGATTCGGGGAGCTCTGGAAACACCATATATTTT
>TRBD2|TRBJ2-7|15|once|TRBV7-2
CASSLVGGGFYEQYF
TGTGCCAGCAGCTTGGTTGGCGGGGGGTTCTACGAGCAGTACTTC
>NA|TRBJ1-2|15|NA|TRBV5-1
CASSQDRDSNYGYTF
TGCGCCAGCAGCCAGGACAGAGATTCTAACTATGGCTACACCTTC
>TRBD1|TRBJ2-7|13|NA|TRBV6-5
CASRDRISYEQYF
TGTGCCAGTCGGGACAGAATATCCTACGAGCAGTACTTC
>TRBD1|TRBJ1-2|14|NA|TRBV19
CASRIQGATSGYTF
TGTGCCAGTAGGATACAGGGGGCAACAAGTGGCTACACCTTC
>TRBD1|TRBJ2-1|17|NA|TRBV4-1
CASSQRSPGQAYNEQFF
TGCGCCAGCAGCCAGAGATCCCCGGGACAGGCTTACAATGAGCAGTTCTTC
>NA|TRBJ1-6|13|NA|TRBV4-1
CASSQGLVSPLHF
TGCGCCAGCAGCCAAGGACTGGTTTCACCCCTCCACTTT
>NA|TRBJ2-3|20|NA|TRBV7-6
CASSLLPRGGLGGVRDTQYF
TGTGCCAGCAGCTTACTCCCTCGCGGGGGCCTTGGGGGGGTAAGAGATACGCAGTATTTT
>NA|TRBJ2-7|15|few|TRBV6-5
CASRPSGRSSYEQYF
TGTGCCAGCAGACCTTCGGGGAGAAGCTCCTACGAGCAGTACTTC
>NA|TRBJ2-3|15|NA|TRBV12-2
CASRLVRTREDTQYF
TGTGCAAGTCGCTTAGTCCGGACTAGAGAGGATACGCAGTATTTT
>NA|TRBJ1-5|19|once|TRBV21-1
CASSKVQIKGGHRNQPQHF
TGTGCCAGCAGCAAGGTACAAATAAAGGGGGGGCATCGCAATCAGCCCCAGCATTTT
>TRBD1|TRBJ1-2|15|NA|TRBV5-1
CASSPDPGTGGGYTF
TGCGCCAGCAGCCCGGACCCCGGGACAGGGGGCGGCTACACCTTC
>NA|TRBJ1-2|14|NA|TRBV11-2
CASSLSGGNYGYTF
TGTGCCAGCAGCTTATCGGGGGGTAACTATGGCTACACCTTC
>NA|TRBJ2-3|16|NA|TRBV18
CASSPPGWGGQDTQYF
TGTGCCAGCTCACCACCGGGTTGGGGAGGTCAAGATACGCAGTATTTT
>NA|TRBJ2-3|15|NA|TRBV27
CASSFVGDPADTQYF
TGTGCCAGCAGTTTCGTAGGGGATCCCGCAGATACGCAGTATTTT
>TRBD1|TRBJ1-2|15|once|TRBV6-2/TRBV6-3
CASSSRTGGFYGYTF
TGTGCCAGCAGTTCTAGGACAGGGGGCTTCTATGGCTACACCTTC
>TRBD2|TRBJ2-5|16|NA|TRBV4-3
CASSLALAGGRETQYF
TGCGCCAGCAGCCTAGCGCTAGCGGGGGGACGGGAGACCCAGTACTTC
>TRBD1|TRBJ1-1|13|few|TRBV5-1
CASSTRTGSEAFF
TGCGCCAGCAGCACCAGGACAGGGAGTGAAGCTTTCTTT
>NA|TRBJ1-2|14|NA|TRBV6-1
CASSEPGTNYGYTF
TGTGCCAGCAGTGAGCCAGGGACTAACTATGGCTACACCTTC
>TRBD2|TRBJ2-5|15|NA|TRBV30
CAWSVTASGRETQYF
TGTGCCTGGAGTGTAACGGCTAGCGGGAGGGAGACCCAGTACTTC
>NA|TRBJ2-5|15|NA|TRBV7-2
CASSSIQGTAETQYF
TGTGCCAGCAGCTCAATACAGGGGACTGCGGAGACCCAGTACTTC